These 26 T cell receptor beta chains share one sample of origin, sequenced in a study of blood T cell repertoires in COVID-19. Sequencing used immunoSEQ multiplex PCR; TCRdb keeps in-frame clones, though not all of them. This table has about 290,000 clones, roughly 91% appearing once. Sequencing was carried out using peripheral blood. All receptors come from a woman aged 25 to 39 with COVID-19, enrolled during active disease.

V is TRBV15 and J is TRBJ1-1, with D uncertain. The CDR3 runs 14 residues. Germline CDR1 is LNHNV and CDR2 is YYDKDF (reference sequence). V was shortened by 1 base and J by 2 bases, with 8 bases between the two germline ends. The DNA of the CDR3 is TGTGCCACCAGCAGAGTTGTTACAAACACTGAAGCTTTCTTT. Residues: CATSRVVTNTEAFF.

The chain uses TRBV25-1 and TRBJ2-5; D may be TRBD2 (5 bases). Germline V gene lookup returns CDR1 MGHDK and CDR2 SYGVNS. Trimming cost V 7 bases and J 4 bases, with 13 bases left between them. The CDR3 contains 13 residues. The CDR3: CASISPGVETQYF. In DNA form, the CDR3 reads TGTGCCAGCATTTCCCCCGGGGTAGAGACCCAGTACTTC.

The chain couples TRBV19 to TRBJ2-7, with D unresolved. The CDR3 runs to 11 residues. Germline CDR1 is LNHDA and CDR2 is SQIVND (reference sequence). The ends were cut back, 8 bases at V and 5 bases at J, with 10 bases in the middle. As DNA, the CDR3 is TGTGCCAGTGACACTCCCCACGAGCAGTACTTC. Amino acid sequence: CASDTPHEQYF.

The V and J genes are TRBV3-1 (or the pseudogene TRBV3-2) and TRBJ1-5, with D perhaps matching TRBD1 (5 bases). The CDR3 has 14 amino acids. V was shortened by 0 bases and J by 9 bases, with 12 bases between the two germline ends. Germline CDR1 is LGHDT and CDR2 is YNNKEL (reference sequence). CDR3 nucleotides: TGTGCCAGCAGCCAAGAGGCGGGACTAGGGCCCCAGCATTTT. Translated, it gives CASSQEAGLGPQHF.

The CDR3 loop reads CASSLGDSNQPQHF. In nucleotides, the CDR3 is TGTGCCAGCAGTCTAGGGGATAGCAATCAGCCCCAGCATTTT. The chain joins TRBV27 to TRBJ1-5, with TRBD1 as a possible D gene (5 bases). V was shortened by 5 bases and J by 0 bases, with 8 bases between the two germline ends. Per germline, CDR1 MNHEY and CDR2 SMNVEV (reference sequence). The CDR3 contains 14 residues.

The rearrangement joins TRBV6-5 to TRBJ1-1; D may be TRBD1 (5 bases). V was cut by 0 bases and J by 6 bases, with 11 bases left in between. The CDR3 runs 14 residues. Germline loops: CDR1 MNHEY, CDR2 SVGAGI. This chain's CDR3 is CASSYSGGIAEAFF. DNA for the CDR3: TGTGCCAGCAGTTACTCCGGGGGAATAGCTGAAGCTTTCTTT.

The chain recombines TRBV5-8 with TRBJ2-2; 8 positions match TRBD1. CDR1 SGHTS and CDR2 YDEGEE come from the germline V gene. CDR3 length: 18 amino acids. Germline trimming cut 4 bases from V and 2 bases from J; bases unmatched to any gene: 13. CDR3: CASSPGTGETPNTGELFF. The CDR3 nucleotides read TGTGCCAGCAGCCCCGGGACAGGTGAAACCCCAAACACCGGGGAGCTGTTTTTT.

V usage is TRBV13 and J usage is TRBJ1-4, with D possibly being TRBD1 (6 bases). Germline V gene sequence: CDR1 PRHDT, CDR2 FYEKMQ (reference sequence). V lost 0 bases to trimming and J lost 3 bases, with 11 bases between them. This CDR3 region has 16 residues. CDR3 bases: TGTGCCAGCAGCTTAGGGGTCTGGGGGCCTAATGAAAAACTGTTTTTT. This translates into CASSLGVWGPNEKLFF.

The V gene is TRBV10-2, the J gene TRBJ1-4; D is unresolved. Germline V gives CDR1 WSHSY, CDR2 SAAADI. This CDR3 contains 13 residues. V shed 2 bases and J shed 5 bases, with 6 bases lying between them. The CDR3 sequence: CASSEGGNEKLFF. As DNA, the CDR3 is TGCGCCAGCAGTGAGGGCGGAAATGAAAAACTGTTTTTT.

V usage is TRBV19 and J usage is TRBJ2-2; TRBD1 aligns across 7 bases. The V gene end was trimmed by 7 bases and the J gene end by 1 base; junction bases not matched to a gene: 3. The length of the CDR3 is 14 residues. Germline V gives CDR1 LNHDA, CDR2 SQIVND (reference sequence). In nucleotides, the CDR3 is TGTGCCAGTACCACAGGGGAGAACACCGGGGAGCTGTTTTTT. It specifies CASTTGENTGELFF. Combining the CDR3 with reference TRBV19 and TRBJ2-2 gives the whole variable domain DGGITQSPKYLFRKEGQNVTLSCEQNLNHDAMYWYRQDPGQGLRLIYYSQIVNDFQKGDIAEGYSVSREKKESFPLTVTSAQKNPTAFYLCASTTGENTGELFFGEGSRLTVL.

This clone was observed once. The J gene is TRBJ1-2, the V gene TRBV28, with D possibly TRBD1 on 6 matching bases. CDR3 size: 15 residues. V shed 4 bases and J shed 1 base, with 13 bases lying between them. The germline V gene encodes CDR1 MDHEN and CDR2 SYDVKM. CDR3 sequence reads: CASSSPGQNNYGYTF. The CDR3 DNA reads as TGTGCCAGCAGTTCTCCGGGACAAAATAACTATGGCTACACCTTC.

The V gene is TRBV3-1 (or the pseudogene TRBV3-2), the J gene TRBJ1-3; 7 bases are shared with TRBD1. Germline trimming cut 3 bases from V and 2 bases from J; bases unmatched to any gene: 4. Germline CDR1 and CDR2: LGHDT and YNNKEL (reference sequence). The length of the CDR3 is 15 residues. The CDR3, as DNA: TGTGCCAGCAGCCAGAAGGGGGCGGCTGGAAACACCATATATTTT. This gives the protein CASSQKGAAGNTIYF.

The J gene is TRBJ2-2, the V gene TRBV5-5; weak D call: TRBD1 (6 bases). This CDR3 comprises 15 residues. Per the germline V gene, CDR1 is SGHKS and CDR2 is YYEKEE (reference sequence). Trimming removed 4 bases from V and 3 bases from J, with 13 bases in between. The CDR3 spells CASSPGQLHTGELFF. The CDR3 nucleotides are TGTGCCAGCAGCCCTGGACAGTTACACACCGGGGAGCTGTTTTTT.

DNA of the CDR3: TGCGCCAGCGGCGCGGGACTAGCGGGGTACTACAATGAGCAGTTCTTC. Protein sequence: CASGAGLAGYYNEQFF. This chain links TRBV5-1 with TRBJ2-1, with 13 bases aligning to TRBD2. The trim removed 7 bases at V and 3 bases at J, leaving 7 bases unmatched. CDR1 and CDR2 (germline): SGHRS, YFSETQ. The CDR3 consists of 16 residues.

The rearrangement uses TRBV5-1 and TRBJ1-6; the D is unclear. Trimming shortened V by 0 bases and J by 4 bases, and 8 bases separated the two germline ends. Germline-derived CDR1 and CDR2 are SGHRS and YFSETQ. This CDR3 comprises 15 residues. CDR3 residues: CASSLAQVYNSPLHF. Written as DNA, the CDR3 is TGCGCCAGCAGCTTGGCCCAGGTTTATAATTCACCCCTCCACTTT.

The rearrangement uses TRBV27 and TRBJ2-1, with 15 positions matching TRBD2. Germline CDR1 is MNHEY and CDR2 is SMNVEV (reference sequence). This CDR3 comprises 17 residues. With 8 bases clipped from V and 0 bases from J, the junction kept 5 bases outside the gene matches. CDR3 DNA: TGTGCCAGCCGATGGACTAGCGGGGGGGCCTCCTACAATGAGCAGTTCTTC. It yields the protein CASRWTSGGASYNEQFF.

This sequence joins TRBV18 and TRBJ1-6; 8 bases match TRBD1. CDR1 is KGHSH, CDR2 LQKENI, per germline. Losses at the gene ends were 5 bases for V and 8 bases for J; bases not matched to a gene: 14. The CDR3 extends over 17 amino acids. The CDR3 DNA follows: TGTGCCAGCTCATCAACAGGGGGAGTACAGATTGATTCACCCCTCCACTTT. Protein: CASSSTGGVQIDSPLHF. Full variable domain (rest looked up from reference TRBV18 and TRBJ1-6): NAGVMQNPRHLVRRRGQEARLRCSPMKGHSHVYWYRQLPEEGLKFMVYLQKENIIDESGMPKERFSAEFPKEGPSILRIQQVVRGDSAAYFCASSSTGGVQIDSPLHFGNGTRLTVT.

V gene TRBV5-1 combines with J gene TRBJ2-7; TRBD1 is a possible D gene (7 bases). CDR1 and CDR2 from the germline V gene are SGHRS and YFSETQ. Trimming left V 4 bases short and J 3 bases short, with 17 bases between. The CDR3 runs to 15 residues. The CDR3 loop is CASSPGGTEDYEQYF. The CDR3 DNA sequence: TGCGCCAGCAGCCCCGGCGGGACAGAGGACTACGAGCAGTACTTC.

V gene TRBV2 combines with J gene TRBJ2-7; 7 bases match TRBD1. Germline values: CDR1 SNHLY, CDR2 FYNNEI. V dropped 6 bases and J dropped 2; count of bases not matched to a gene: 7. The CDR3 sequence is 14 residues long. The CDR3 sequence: CASSGTAKPYEQYF. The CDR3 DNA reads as TGTGCCAGCAGCGGGACAGCTAAACCCTACGAGCAGTACTTC. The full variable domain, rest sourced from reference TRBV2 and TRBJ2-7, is EPEVTQTPSHQVTQMGQEVILRCVPISNHLYFYWYRQILGQKVEFLVSFYNNEISEKSEIFDDQFSVERPDGSNFTLKIRSTKLEDSAMYFCASSGTAKPYEQYFGPGTRLTVT.

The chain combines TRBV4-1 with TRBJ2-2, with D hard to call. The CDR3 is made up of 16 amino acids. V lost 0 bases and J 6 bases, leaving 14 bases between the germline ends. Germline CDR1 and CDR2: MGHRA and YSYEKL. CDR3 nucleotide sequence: TGCGCCAGCAGCCAAGAGAGGCGCGTCTGGGCCGGGGAGCTGTTTTTT. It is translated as CASSQERRVWAGELFF.

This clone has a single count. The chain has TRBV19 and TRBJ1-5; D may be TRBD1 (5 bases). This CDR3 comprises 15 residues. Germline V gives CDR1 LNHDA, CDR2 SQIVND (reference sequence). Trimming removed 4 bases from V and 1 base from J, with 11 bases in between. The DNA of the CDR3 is TGTGCCAGTAGTACATTAGGGGCGAGCAATCAGCCCCAGCATTTT. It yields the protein CASSTLGASNQPQHF.

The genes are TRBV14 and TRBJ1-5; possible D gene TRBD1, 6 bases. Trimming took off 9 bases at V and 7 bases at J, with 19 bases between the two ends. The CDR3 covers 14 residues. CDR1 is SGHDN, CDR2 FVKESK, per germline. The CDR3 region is CARIRGAREQPQHF. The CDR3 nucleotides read TGTGCCAGAATCCGGGGGGCCCGAGAACAGCCCCAGCATTTT.

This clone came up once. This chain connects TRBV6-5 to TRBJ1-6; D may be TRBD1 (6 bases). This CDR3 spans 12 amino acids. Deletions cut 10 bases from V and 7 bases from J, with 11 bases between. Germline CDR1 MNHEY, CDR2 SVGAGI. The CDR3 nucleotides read TGTGCCATCGACAGGCTAAATTCACCCCTCCACTTT. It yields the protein CAIDRLNSPLHF.

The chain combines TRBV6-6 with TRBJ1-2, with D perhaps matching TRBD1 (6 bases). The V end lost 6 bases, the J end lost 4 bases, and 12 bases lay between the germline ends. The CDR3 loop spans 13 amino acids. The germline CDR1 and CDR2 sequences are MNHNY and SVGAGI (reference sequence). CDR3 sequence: CASRATGGYGYTF. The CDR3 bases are TGTGCCAGCAGAGCGACAGGAGGCTATGGCTACACCTTC.

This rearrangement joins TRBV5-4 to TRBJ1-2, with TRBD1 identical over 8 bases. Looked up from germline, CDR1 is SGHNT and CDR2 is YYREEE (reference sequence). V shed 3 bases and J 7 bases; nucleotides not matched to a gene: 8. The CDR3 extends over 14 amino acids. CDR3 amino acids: CASSSDRAMGGYTF. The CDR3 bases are TGTGCCAGCAGCTCGGACAGGGCAATGGGTGGCTACACCTTC.

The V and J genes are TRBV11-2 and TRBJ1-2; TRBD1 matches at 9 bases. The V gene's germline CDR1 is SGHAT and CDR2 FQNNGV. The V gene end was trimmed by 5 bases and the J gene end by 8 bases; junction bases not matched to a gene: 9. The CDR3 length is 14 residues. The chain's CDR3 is CASSQTGTGLGYTF. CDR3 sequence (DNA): TGTGCCAGCAGCCAAACTGGGACAGGGTTAGGCTACACCTTC.